The clone carrying this T cell receptor beta chain was recorded only once. The entry originates in a study of control samples from healthy donors and cancer patients. Produced via immunoSEQ multiplex PCR; TCRdb's table is partial and in-frame only. The sample consists of about 120,000 clones, roughly 88% of them appearing once. V was pared by 4 bases and J by 7 bases, with 20 bases between. The CDR3 totals 15 residues. CDR1 MNHEY and CDR2 SVGAGI come from the germline V gene. The sample comprised PBMCs. V and J are TRBV6-5 and TRBJ2-7, with a weak D call TRBD1 (5 bases). This receptor was obtained from a woman aged 55-69 years with lung cancer. This CDR3 reads CASSSRGSTMEEQYF. The CDR3 DNA sequence: TGTGCCAGCAGTTCTAGGGGCAGTACGATGGAGGAGCAGTACTTC.